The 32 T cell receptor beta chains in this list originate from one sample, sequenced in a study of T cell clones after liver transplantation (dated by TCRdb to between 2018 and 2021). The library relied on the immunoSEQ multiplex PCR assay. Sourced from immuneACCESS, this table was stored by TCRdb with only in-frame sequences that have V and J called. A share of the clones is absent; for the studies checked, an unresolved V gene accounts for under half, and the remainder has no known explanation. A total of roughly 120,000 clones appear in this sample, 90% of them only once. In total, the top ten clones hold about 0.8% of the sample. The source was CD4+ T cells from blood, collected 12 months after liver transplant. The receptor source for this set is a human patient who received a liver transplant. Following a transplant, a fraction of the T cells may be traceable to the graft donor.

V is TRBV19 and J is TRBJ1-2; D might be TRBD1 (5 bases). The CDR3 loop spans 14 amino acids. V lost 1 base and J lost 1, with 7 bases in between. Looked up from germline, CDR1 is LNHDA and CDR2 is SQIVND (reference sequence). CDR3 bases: TGTGCCAGTAGTATAGCGGGACTTAACTATGGCTACACCTTC. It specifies CASSIAGLNYGYTF.

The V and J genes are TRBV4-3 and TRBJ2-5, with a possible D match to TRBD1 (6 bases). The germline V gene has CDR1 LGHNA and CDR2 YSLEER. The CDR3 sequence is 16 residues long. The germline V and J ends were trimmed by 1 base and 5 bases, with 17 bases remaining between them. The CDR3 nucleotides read TGCGCCAGCAGCCAAGGGTCAGGCAGGGGTGAGGAGACCCAGTACTTC. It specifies CASSQGSGRGEETQYF.

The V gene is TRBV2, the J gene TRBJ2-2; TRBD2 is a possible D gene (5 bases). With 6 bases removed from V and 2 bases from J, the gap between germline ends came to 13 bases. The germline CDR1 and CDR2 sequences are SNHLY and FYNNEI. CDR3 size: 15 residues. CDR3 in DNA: TGTGCCAGCAGCCCGGGAATGGGAAACACCGGGGAGCTGTTTTTT. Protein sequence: CASSPGMGNTGELFF.

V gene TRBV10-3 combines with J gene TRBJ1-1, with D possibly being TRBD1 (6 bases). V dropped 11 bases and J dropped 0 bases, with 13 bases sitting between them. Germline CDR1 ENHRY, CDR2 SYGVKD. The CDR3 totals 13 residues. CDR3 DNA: TGTGCCGTTAACAGGGAAATGAACACTGAAGCTTTCTTT. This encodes CAVNREMNTEAFF.

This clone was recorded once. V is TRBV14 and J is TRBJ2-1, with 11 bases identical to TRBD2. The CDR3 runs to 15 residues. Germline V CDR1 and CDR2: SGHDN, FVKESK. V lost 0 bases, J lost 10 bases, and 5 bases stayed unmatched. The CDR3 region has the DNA TGTGCCAGCAGCCAAGAGGGATTAGCGGGAGGGGAGCAGTTCTTC. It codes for CASSQEGLAGGEQFF.

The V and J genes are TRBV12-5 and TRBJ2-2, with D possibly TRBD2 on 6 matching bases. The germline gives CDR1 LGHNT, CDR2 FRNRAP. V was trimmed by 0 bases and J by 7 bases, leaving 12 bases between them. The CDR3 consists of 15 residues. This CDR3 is CASGLVLGGGGELFF. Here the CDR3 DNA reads TGTGCTAGTGGTTTGGTACTCGGGGGAGGCGGGGAGCTGTTTTTT. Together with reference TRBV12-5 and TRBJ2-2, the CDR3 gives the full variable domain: DARVTQTPRHKVTEMGQEVTMRCQPILGHNTVFWYRQTMMQGLELLAYFRNRAPLDDSGMPKDRFSAEMPDATLATLKIQPSEPRDSAVYFCASGLVLGGGGELFFGEGSRLTVL.

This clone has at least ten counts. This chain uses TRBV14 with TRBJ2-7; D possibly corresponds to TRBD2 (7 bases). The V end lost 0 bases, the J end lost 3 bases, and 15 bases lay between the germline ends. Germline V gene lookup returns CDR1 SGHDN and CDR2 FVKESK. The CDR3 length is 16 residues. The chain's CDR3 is CASSQDLGGPLYEQYF. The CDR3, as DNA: TGTGCCAGCAGCCAAGATCTCGGGGGGCCGCTCTACGAGCAGTACTTC.

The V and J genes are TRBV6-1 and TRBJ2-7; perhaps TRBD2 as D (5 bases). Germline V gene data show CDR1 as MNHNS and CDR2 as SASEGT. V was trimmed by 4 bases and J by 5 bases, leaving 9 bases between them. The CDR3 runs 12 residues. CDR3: CASSALANEQYF. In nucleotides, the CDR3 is TGTGCCAGCAGTGCTCTAGCTAACGAGCAGTACTTC.

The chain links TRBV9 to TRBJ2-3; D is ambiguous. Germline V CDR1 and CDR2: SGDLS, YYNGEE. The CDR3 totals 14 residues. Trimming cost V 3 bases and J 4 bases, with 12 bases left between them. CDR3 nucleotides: TGTGCCAGCAGCGCCGAAATTAGTCCAGATACGCAGTATTTT. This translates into CASSAEISPDTQYF.

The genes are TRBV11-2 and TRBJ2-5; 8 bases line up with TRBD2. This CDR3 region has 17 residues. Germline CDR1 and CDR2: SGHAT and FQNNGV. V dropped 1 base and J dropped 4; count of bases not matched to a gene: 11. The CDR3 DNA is TGTGCCAGCAGCTTAGTGGGTAGCGGGATAACTGGAGAGACCCAGTACTTC. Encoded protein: CASSLVGSGITGETQYF.

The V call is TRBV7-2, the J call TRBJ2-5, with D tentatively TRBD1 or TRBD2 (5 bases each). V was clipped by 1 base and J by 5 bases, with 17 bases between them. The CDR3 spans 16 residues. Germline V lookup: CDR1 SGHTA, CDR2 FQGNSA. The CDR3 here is CASSLGAGFEGETQYF. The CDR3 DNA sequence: TGTGCCAGCAGCTTAGGGGCAGGGTTTGAGGGGGAGACCCAGTACTTC. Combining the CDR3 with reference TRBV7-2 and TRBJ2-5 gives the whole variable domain GAGVSQSPSNKVTEKGKDVELRCDPISGHTALYWYRQSLGQGLEFLIYFQGNSAPDKSGLPSDRFSAERTGGSVSTLTIQRTQQEDSAVYLCASSLGAGFEGETQYFGPGTRLLVL.

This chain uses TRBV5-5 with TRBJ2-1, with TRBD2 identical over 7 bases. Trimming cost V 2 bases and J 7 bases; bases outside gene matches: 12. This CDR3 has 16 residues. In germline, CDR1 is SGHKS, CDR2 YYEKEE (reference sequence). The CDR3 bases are TGTGCCAGCAGCTTAACCGTTGGGGAGGGCCTGAATGAGCAGTTCTTC. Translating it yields CASSLTVGEGLNEQFF.

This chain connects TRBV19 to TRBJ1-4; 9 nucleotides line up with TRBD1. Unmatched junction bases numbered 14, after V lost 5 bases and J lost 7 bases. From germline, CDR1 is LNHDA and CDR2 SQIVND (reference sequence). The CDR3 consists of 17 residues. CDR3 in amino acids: CASSVFPGTGRGEKLFF. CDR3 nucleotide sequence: TGTGCCAGTAGTGTCTTTCCCGGGACAGGGAGAGGTGAAAAACTGTTTTTT.

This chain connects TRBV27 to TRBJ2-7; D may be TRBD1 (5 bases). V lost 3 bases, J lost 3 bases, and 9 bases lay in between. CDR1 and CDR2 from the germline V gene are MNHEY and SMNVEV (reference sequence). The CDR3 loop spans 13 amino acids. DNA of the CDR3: TGTGCCAGCAGTTTCCACGACAGCTACGAGCAGTACTTC. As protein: CASSFHDSYEQYF.

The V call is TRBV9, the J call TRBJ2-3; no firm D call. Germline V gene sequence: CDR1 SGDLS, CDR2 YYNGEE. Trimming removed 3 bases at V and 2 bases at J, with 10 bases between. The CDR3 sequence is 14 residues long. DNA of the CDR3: TGTGCCAGCAGCGCGGCCAGCAACACAGATACGCAGTATTTT. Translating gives CASSAASNTDTQYF.

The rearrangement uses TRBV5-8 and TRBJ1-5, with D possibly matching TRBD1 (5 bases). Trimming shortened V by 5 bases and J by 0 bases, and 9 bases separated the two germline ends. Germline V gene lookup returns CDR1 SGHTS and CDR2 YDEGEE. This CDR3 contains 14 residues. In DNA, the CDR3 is TGTGCCAGCAGACAGGTGAATAGCAATCAGCCCCAGCATTTT. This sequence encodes CASRQVNSNQPQHF.

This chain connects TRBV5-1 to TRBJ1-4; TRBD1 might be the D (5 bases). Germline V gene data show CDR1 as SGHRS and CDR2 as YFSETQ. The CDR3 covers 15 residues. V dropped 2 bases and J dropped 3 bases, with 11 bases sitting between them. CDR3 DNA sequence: TGCGCCAGCAGCTTCCTCGGGACGTCTAATGAAAAACTGTTTTTT. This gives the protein CASSFLGTSNEKLFF.

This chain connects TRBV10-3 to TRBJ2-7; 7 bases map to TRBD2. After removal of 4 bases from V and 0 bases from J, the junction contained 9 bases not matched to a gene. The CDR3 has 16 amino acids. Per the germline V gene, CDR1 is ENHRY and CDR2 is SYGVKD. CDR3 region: CAISGPRASGSYEQYF. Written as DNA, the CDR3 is TGTGCCATCAGTGGCCCCAGGGCTAGCGGCTCCTACGAGCAGTACTTC.

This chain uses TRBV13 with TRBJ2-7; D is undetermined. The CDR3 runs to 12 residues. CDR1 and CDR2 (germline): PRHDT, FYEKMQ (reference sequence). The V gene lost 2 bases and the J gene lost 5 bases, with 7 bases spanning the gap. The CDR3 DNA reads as TGTGCCAGCAGCTTAACAAAGCACGAGCAGTACTTC. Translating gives CASSLTKHEQYF.

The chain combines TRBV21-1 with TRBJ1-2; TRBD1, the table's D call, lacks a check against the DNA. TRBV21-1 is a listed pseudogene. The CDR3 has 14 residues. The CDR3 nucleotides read TGTGCCAGCAGCAAAGAAACAGGTATCTATGGCTACACCTTC. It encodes CASSKETGIYGYTF.

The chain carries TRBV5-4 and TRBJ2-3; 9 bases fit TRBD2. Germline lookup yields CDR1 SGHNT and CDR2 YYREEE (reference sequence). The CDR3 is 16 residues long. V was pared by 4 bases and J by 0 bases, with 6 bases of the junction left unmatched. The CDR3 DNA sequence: TGTGCCAGCAGCAGGGCGGGGGGGTCTAGCACAGATACGCAGTATTTT. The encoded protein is CASSRAGGSSTDTQYF. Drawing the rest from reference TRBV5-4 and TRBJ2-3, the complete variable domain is ETGVTQSPTHLIKTRGQQVTLRCSSQSGHNTVSWYQQALGQGPQFIFQYYREEENGRGNFPPRFSGLQFPNYSSELNVNALELDDSALYLCASSRAGGSSTDTQYFGPGTRLTVL.

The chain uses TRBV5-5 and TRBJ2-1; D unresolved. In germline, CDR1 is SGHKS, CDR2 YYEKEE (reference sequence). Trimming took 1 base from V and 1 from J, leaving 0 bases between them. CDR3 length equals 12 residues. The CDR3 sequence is CASSLSYNEQFF. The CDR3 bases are TGTGCCAGCAGCTTGTCCTACAATGAGCAGTTCTTC. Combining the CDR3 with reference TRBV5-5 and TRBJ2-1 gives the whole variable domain DAGVTQSPTHLIKTRGQQVTLRCSPISGHKSVSWYQQVLGQGPQFIFQYYEKEERGRGNFPDRFSARQFPNYSSELNVNALLLGDSALYLCASSLSYNEQFFGPGTRLTVL.

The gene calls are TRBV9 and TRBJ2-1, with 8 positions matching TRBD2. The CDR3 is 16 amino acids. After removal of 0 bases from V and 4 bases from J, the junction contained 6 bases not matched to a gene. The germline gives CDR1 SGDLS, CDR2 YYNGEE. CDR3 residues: CASSVGAQRGYNEQFF. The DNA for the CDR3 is TGTGCCAGCAGCGTAGGAGCGCAGCGGGGGTACAATGAGCAGTTCTTC. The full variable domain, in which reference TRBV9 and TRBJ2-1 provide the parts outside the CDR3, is DSGVTQTPKHLITATGQRVTLRCSPRSGDLSVYWYQQSLDQGLQFLIQYYNGEERAKGNILERFSAQQFPDLHSELNLSSLELGDSALYFCASSVGAQRGYNEQFFGPGTRLTVL.

The CDR3 bases are TGCGCCAGCAGCTTTGACGCGGGGAGCTCTGGAAACACCATATATTTT. Translating it yields CASSFDAGSSGNTIYF. This chain uses TRBV5-1 with TRBJ1-3; D is undetermined. Germline assignment: CDR1 SGHRS and CDR2 YFSETQ. Trimming stripped 2 bases from V and 0 bases from J, with 12 bases between. The CDR3 is 16 residues long.

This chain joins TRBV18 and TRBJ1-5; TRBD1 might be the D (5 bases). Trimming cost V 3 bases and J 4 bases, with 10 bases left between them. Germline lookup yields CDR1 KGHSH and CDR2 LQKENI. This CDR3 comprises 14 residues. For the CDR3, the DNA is TGTGCCAGCTCACCCGTTGAGGGGAATCAGCCCCAGCATTTT. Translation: CASSPVEGNQPQHF.

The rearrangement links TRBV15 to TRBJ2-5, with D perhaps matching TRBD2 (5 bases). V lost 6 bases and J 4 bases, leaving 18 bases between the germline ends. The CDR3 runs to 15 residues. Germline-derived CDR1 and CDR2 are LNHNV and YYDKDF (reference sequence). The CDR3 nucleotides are TGTGCCACCAGTTTCGAGGGCGCTTTCGGAGAGACCCAGTACTTC. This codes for CATSFEGAFGETQYF.

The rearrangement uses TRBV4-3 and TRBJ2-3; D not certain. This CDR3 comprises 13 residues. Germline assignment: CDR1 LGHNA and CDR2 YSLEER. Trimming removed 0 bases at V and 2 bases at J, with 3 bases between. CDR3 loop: CASSQDHTDTQYF. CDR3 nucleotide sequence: TGCGCCAGCAGCCAAGATCACACAGATACGCAGTATTTT.

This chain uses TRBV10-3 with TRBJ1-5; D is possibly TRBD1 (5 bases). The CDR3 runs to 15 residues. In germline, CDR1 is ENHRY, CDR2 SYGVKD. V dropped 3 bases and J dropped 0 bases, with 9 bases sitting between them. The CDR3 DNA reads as TGTGCCATCAGTGAATCGCAGGGTAGCAATCAGCCCCAGCATTTT. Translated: CAISESQGSNQPQHF.

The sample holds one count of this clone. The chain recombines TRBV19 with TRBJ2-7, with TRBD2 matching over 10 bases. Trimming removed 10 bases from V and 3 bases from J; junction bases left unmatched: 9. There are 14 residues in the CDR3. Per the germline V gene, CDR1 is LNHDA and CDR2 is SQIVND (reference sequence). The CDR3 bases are TGTGCCACCACGGGGGCTAGCGGGGGCTACGAGCAGTACTTC. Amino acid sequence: CATTGASGGYEQYF.

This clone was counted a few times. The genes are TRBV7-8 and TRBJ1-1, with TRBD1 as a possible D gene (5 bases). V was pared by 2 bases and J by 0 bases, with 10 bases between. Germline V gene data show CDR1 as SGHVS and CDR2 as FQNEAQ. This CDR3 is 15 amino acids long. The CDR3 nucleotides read TGTGCCAGCAGCTTAAAGAGACAGTTGAACACTGAAGCTTTCTTT. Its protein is CASSLKRQLNTEAFF.

CDR3 in DNA: TGCGCCAGCGTGTCAGCCCCAGGGGGCTCCTACGAGCAGTACTTC. Its translation: CASVSAPGGSYEQYF. The V and J genes are TRBV10-2 and TRBJ2-7, with 7 bases aligning to TRBD1. After removal of 8 bases from V and 0 bases from J, the junction contained 10 bases not matched to a gene. CDR1 and CDR2 from the germline V gene are WSHSY and SAAADI. The CDR3 covers 15 residues.

CDR3 bases: TGTGCCAGCAGTTTCCGGGGGGAAAAACTGTTTTTT. This translates into CASSFRGEKLFF. This sequence joins TRBV28 and TRBJ1-4, with D possibly being TRBD1 (5 bases). Germline V CDR1 and CDR2: MDHEN, SYDVKM. The length of the CDR3 is 12 residues. Trimming removed 3 bases at V and 8 bases at J, with 7 bases between.